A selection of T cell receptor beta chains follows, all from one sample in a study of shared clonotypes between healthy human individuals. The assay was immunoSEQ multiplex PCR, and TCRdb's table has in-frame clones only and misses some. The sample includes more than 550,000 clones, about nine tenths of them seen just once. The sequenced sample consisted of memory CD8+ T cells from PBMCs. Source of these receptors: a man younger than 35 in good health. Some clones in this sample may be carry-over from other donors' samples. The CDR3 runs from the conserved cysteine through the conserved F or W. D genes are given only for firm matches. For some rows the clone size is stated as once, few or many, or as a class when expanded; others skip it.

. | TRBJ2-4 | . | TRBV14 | TGTGCCAGCAGCCAGGTCCTGGGAAGCATTCAGTACTTC | CASSQVLGSIQYF
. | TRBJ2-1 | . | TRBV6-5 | TGTGCCAGCAGTTACGTCCGCGATGGTGAGCAGTTCTTC | CASSYVRDGEQFF
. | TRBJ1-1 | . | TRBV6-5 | TGTGCCAGCAGTACCATGAACACTGAAGCTTTCTTT | CASSTMNTEAFF
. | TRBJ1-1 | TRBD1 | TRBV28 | TGTGCCAGCAGGAGCAGGGGGATGAACACTGAAGCTTTCTTT | CASRSRGMNTEAFF
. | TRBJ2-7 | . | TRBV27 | TGTGCCAGCAGTAATTCCGGGATCCGCGAGCAGTACTTC | CASSNSGIREQYF
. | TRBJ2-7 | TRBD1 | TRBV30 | TGTGCCTGGAGCGCCGGGACAGGCGCCTACGAGCAGTACTTC | CAWSAGTGAYEQYF
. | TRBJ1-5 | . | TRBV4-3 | TGCGCCAGCAGCCCTAGGGCGCAGGGCAATCAGCCCCAGCATTTT | CASSPRAQGNQPQHF
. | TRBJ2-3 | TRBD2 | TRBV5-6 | TGTGCCAGCAGCGGACTAGTATACACAGATACGCAGTATTTT | CASSGLVYTDTQYF
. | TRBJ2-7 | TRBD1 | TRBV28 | TGTGCCATTCGAAACAGGGGGGATTCCTACGAGCAGTACTTC | CAIRNRGDSYEQYF
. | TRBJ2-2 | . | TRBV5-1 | TGCGCCAGCAGCTTGGGGCTCTTAGGTTGGGACACCGGGGAGCTGTTTTTT | CASSLGLLGWDTGELFF
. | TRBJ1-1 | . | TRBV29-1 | TGCAGCGTTTGGGACACGGGGGGTGAAGCTTTCTTT | CSVWDTGGEAFF
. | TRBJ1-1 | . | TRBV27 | TGTGCCAGCAGTTTCGGACCGCTCGACACTGAAGCTTTCTTT | CASSFGPLDTEAFF
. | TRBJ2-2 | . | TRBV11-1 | TGTGCCAGCAGCTTAAGTGGGGGGCCGTACACCGGGGAGCTGTTTTTT | CASSLSGGPYTGELFF
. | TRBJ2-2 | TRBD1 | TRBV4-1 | TGCGCCAGCAGCCAATGGAGATCAGCGCAGACAGGGGGGTCTCGGGAGCTGTTTTTT | CASSQWRSAQTGGSRELFF
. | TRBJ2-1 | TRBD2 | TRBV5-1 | TGCGCCAGCAGCTTGTTTGTCCTAGCGGGAACCTACAATGAGCAGTTCTTC | CASSLFVLAGTYNEQFF
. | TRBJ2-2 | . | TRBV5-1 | TGCGCCAGCAGCTTGTATGGCGGAGACACCGGGGAGCTGTTTTTT | CASSLYGGDTGELFF
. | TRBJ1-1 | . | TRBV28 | TGTGCCAGCAGTCGTTGGGGTCGGGCCACTGAAGCTTTCTTT | CASSRWGRATEAFF
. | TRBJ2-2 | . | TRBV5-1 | TGCGCCAGCAGTTTTCAAAACAGACTGAATCAGAACACCGGGGAGCTGTTTTTT | CASSFQNRLNQNTGELFF
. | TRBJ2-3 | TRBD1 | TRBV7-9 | TGTGCCAGCAGCTTAAACAGAGGGGGCTCTAGCACAGATACGCAGTATTTT | CASSLNRGGSSTDTQYF
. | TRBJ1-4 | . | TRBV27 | TGTGCCAGCTCATTGATGGGGCCCCGGGGTGAAAAACTGTTTTTT | CASSLMGPRGEKLFF
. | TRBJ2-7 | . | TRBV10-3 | TGTGCCATCGCGCCGGGGACCACCTACGAGCAGTACTTC | CAIAPGTTYEQYF
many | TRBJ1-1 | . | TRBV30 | TGTGCCTGGGAGATTCAACGAGGCACTGAAGCTTTCTTT | CAWEIQRGTEAFF
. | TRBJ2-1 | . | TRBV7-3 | TGTGCCAGCAGCTCGTCGGGCCCCAACAATGAGCAGTTCTTC | CASSSSGPNNEQFF
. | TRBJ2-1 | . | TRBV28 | TGTGCCAGCAGGCTTCCAGGGAATGAGCAGTTCTTC | CASRLPGNEQFF
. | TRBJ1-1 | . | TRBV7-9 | TGTGCCAGCAGCCCCACAGGGTCCGGCACTGAAGCTTTCTTT | CASSPTGSGTEAFF
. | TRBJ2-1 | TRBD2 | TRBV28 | TGTGCCAGCAGTTCGCTCTTTAGCGGGAGGTCCTACAATGAGCAGTTCTTC | CASSSLFSGRSYNEQFF
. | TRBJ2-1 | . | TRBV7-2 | TGTGCCAGCAGCTTCGGCGGTTCGTCCTACAATGAGCAGTTCTTC | CASSFGGSSYNEQFF
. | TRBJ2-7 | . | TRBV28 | TGTGCCAGCAGTCCCCGGTTTAGAGACCTGCAGTACTTC | CASSPRFRDLQYF
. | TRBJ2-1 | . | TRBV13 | TGTGCCAGCAGCTTAGAGTCAGACCCCAATGAGCAGTTCTTC | CASSLESDPNEQFF
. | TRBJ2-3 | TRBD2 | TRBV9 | TGTGCCAGCAGCGAAAGCGGGAGTAGGGCAGATACGCAGTATTTT | CASSESGSRADTQYF
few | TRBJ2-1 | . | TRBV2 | TGTGCCAGCAGTGATGAAACAATTACCTACAATGAGCAGTTCTTC | CASSDETITYNEQFF
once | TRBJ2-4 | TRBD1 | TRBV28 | TGTGCCAGCAGTTTCCGCCCAGGGGGAGTGGACATTCAGTACTTC | CASSFRPGGVDIQYF
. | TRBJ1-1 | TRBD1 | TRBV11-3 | TGTGCCAGCAGCTTAAACAGGGGAGCAACTGAAGCTTTCTTT | CASSLNRGATEAFF
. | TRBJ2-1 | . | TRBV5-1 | TGCGCCAGCAGCTTGGGGTGGGGACCGATAACCTACAATGAGCAGTTCTTC | CASSLGWGPITYNEQFF
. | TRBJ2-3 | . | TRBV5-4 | TGTGCCAGCAGCTCCCGCCCAGAGGAGTTCACAGATACGCAGTATTTT | CASSSRPEEFTDTQYF
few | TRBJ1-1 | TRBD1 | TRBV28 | TGTGCCAGCAGCTATGGGACAGGGGACACTGAAGCTTTCTTT | CASSYGTGDTEAFF
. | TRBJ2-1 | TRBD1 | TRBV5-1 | TGCGCCAGCAGCTTCGAGACAGGGGAGATCGATGAGCAGTTCTTC | CASSFETGEIDEQFF
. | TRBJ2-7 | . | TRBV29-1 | TGCAGCGTTGTCCGATGGGCCGAGAGCTACGAGCAGTACTTC | CSVVRWAESYEQYF
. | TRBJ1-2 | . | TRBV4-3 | TGCGCCAGCAGCCAAGATGTGGCCAGCTTGCTCTATGGCTACACCTTC | CASSQDVASLLYGYTF
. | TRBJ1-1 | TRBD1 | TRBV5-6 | TGTGCCAGCAGCTACGGGACAGGGCCCACTGAAGCTTTCTTT | CASSYGTGPTEAFF
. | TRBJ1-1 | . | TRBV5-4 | TGTGCCAGCAGCTTGGGGGGGAGGAACACTGAAGCTTTCTTT | CASSLGGRNTEAFF
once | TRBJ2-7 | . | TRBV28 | TGTGCCAGCAGACGGGACCTCCGGGACGAGCAGTACTTC | CASRRDLRDEQYF
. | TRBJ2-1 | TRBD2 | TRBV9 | TGTGCCAGCAGCTCGGGACTAGCGGGCGCCCCTTCCTACAATGAGCAGTTCTTC | CASSSGLAGAPSYNEQFF
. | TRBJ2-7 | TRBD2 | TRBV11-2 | TGTGCCAGCAGCTTGGGGACTATCGGCTACGAGCAGTACTTC | CASSLGTIGYEQYF
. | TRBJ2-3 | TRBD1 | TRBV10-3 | TGTGCCACCAGGGGGACAGGGGGCGCAGATACGCAGTATTTT | CATRGTGGADTQYF
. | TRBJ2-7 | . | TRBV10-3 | TGTGCCATCAGTGAGACCCTAACAGGGAGAGGGACCCCCGAGCAGTACTTC | CAISETLTGRGTPEQYF
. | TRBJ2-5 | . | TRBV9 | TGTGCCAGCAGTGAGAATCAAGAGACCCAGTACTTC | CASSENQETQYF
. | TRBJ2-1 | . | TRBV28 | TGTGCCAGCATGACCTACAATGAGCAGTTCTTC | CASMTYNEQFF
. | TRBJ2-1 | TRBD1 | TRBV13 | TGTGCCACGGGACAGGGGGCTTGGGAGCAGTTCTTC | CATGQGAWEQFF
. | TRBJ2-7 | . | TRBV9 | TGTGCCAGCAGCGGGGGGCCTAAGGTCAACGAGCAGTACTTC | CASSGGPKVNEQYF
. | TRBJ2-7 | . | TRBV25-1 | TGTGCCAGCAGTGAACGTCTAGAGCCGTACGAGCAGTACTTC | CASSERLEPYEQYF
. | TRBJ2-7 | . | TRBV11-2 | TGTGCCAGCAGCATAACATTAGCGGTTAGATACGAGCAGTACTTC | CASSITLAVRYEQYF
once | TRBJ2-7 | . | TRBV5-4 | TGTGCCAGCAGCATAGACCGTCGATCCTACGAGCAGTACTTC | CASSIDRRSYEQYF
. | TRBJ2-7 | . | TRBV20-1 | TGCAGTGCCCTACTCTACGAGCAGTACTTC | CSALLYEQYF
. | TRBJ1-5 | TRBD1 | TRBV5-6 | TGTGCCAGCAGCTTGGGCGGAGGGGGCGCCGGCAATCAGCCCCAGCATTTT | CASSLGGGGAGNQPQHF
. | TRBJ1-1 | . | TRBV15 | TGTGCCACCAGCGACAGGTTTACGAACACTGAAGCTTTCTTT | CATSDRFTNTEAFF
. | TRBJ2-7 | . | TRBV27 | TGTGCCAGCAGTTTTGGACCCCGGTACGAGCAGTACTTC | CASSFGPRYEQYF
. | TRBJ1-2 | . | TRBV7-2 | TGTGCCAGCAGCTTCCCCTCCGGGATAGGGGAAGGGGATGGCTACACCTTC | CASSFPSGIGEGDGYTF